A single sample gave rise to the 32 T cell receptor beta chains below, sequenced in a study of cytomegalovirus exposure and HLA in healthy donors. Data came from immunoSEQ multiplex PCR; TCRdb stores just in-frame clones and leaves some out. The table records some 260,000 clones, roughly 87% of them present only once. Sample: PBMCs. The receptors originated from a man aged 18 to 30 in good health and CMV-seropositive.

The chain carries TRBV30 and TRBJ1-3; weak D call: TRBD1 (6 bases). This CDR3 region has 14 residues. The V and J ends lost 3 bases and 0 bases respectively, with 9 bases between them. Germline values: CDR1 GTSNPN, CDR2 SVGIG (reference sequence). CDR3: CAWRQGPSGNTIYF. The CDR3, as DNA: TGTGCCTGGAGACAGGGTCCCTCTGGAAACACCATATATTTT.

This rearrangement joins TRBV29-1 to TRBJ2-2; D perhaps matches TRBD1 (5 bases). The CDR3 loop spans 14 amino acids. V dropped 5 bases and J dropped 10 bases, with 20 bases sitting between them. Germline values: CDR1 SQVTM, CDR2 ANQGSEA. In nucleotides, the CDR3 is TGCAGCGTTAGGCAGGGCGAAGTCCGCGCGGAGCTGTTTTTT. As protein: CSVRQGEVRAELFF.

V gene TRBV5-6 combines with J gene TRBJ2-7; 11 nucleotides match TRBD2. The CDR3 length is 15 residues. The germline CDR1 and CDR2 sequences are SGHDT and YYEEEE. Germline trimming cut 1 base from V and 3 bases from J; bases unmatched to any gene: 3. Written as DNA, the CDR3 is TGTGCCAGCAGCTTGACTAGCGGGAGCTTCTACGAGCAGTACTTC. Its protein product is CASSLTSGSFYEQYF.

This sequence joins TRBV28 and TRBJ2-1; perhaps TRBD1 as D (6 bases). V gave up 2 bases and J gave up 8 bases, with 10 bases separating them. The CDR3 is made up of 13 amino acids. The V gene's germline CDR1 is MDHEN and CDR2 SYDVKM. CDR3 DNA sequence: TGTGCCAGCAGTTTACCAGGGGCCTATGAGCAGTTCTTC. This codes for CASSLPGAYEQFF.

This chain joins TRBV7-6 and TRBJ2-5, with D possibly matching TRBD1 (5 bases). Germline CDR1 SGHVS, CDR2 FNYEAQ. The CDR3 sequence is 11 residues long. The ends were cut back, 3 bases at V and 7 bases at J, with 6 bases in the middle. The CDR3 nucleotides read TGTGCCAGCAGCTTTCAGGGGACCCAGTACTTC. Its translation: CASSFQGTQYF.

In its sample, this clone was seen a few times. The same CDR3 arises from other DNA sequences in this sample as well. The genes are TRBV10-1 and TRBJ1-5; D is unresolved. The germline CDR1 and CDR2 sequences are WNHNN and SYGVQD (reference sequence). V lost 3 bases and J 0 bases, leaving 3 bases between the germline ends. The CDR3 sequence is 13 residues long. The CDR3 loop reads CASSENSNQPQHF. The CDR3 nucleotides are TGCGCCAGCAGTGAAAATAGCAATCAGCCCCAGCATTTT.

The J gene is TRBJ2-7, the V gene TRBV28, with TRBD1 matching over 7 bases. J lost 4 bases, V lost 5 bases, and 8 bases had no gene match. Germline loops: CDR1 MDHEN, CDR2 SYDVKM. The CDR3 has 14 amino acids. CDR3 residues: CASSVGTVPYEQYF. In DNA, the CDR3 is TGTGCCAGCAGTGTCGGGACAGTACCGTACGAGCAGTACTTC.

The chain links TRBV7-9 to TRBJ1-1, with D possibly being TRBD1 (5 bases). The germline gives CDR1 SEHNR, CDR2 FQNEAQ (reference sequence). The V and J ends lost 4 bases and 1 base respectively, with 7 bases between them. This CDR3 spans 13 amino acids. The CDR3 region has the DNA TGTGCCAGCAGCTATGACAGGAACACTGAAGCTTTCTTT. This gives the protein CASSYDRNTEAFF.

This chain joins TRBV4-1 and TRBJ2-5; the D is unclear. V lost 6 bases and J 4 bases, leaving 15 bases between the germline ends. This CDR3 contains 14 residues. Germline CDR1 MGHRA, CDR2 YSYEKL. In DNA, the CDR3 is TGCGCCAGCAGTCCACTCGGCGCCCCAGAGACCCAGTACTTC. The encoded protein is CASSPLGAPETQYF.

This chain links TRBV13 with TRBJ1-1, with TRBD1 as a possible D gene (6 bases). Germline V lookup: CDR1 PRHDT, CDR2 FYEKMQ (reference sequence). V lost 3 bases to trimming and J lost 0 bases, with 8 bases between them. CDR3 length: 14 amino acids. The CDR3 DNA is TGTGCCAGCAGCTTCGACAGGATGAACACTGAAGCTTTCTTT. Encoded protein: CASSFDRMNTEAFF. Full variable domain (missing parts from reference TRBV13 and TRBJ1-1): AAGVIQSPRHLIKEKRETATLKCYPIPRHDTVYWYQQGPGQDPQFLISFYEKMQSDKGSIPDRFSAQQFSDYHSELNMSSLELGDSALYFCASSFDRMNTEAFFGQGTRLTVV.

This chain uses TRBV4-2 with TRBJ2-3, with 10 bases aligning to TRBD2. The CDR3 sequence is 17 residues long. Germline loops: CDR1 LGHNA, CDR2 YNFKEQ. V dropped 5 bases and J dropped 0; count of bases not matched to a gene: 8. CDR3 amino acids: CASSSSGLALSTDTQYF. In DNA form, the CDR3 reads TGTGCCAGCAGCTCCTCGGGACTAGCGCTTAGCACAGATACGCAGTATTTT.

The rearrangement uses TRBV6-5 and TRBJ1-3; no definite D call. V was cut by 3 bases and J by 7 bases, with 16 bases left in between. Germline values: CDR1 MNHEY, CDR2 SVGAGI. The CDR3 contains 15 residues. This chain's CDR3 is CASSYSGTAGNTIYF. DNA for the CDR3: TGTGCCAGCAGTTATTCGGGTACTGCGGGGAACACCATATATTTT.

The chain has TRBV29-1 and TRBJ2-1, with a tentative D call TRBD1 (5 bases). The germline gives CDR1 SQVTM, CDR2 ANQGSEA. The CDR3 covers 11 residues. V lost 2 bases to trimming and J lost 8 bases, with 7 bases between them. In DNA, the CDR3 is TGCAGCGTTGAAAAGGGGTATGAGCAGTTCTTC. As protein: CSVEKGYEQFF.

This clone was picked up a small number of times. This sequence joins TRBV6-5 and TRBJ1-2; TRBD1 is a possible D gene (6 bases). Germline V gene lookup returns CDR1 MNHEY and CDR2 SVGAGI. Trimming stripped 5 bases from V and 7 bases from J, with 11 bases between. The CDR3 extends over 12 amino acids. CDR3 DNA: TGTGCCAGCAGTACGGGAGGGGGTGGCTACACCTTC. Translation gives CASSTGGGGYTF.

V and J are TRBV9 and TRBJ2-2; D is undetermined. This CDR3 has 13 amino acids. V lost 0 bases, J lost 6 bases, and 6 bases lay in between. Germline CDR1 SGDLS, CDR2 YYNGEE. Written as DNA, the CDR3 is TGTGCCAGCAGCGTAGTAGGGTCCGGGGAGCTGTTTTTT. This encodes CASSVVGSGELFF.

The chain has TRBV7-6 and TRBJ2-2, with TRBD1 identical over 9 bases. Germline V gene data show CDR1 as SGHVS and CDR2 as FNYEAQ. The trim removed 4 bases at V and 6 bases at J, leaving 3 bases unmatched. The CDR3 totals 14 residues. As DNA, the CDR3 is TGTGCCAGCAGCTGGGGACAGGGCTCCGGGGAGCTGTTTTTT. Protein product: CASSWGQGSGELFF.

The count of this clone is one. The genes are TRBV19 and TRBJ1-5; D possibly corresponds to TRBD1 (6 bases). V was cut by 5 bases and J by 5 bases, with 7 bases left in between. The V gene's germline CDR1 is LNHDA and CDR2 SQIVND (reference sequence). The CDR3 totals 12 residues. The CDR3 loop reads CASSYRDQPQHF. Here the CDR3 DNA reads TGTGCCAGTAGTTACAGGGATCAGCCCCAGCATTTT.

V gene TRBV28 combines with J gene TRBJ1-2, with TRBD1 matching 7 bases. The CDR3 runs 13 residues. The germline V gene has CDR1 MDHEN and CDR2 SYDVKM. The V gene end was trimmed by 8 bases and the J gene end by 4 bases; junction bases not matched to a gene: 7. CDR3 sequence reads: CASAPGTVYGYTF. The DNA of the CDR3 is TGTGCCAGCGCCCCCGGGACAGTCTATGGCTACACCTTC.

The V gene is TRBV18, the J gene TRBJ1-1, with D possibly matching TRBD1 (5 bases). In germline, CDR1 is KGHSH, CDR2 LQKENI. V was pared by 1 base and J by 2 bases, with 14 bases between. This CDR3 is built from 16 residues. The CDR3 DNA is TGTGCCAGCTCACCACGACTTCCAGACAGTAACACTGAAGCTTTCTTT. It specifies CASSPRLPDSNTEAFF.

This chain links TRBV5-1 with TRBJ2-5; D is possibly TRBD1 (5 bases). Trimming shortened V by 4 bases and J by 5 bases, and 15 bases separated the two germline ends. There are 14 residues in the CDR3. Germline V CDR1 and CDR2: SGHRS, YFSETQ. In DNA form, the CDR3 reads TGCGCCAGCAGCCCTGGACACGGCTTGGAGACCCAGTACTTC. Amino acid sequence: CASSPGHGLETQYF.

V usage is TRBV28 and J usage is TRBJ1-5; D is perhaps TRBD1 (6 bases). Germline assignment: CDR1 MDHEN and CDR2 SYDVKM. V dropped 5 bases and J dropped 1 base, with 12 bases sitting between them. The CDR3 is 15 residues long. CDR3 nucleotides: TGTGCCAGCAGTAGGGGGGATCGGAGCAATCAGCCCCAGCATTTT. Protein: CASSRGDRSNQPQHF.

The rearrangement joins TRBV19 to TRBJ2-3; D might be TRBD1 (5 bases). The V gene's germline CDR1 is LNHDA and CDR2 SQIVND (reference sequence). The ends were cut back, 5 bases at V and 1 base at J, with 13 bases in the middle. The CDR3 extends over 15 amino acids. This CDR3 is CASSFQGLGTDTQYF. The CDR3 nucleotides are TGTGCCAGTAGTTTCCAGGGATTGGGCACAGATACGCAGTATTTT.

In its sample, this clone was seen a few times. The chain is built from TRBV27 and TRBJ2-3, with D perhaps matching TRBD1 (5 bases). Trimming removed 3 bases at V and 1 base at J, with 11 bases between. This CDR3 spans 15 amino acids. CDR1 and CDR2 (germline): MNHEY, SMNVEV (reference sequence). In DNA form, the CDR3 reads TGTGCCAGCAGTTTGGAAGGGGCCCGCACAGATACGCAGTATTTT. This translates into CASSLEGARTDTQYF.

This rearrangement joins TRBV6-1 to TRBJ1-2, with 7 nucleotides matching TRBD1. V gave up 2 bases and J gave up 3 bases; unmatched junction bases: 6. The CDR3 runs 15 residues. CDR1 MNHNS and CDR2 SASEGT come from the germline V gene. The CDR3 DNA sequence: TGTGCCAGCAGTGAACCTGGCAGGGGGGACTATGGCTACACCTTC. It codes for CASSEPGRGDYGYTF.

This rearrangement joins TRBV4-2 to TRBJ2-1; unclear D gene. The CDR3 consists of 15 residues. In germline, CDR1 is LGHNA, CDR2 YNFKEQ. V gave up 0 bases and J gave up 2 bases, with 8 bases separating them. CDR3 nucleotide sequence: TGTGCCAGCAGCCAAGATAAGGAGACCTACAATGAGCAGTTCTTC. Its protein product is CASSQDKETYNEQFF.

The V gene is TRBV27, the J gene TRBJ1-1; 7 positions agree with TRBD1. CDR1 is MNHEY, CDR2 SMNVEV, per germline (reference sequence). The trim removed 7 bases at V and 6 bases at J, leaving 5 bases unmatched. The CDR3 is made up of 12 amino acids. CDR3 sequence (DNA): TGTGCCAGCACCACCGGGACAGCTGAAGCTTTCTTT. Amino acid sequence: CASTTGTAEAFF.

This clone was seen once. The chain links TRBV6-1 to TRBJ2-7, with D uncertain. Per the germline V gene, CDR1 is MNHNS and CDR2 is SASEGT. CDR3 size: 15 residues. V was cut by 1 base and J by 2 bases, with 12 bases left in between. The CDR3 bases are TGTGCCAGCAGTGAAGAGGCACAGTCCCCCTACGAGCAGTACTTC. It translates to CASSEEAQSPYEQYF.

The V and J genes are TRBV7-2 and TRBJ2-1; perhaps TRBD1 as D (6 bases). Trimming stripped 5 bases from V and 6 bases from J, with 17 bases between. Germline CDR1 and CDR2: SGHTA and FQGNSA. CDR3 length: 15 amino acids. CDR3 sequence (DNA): TGTGCCAGCAGCGCCACCTACAGGGTGGGCAATGAGCAGTTCTTC. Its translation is CASSATYRVGNEQFF. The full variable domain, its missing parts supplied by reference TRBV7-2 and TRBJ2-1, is GAGVSQSPSNKVTEKGKDVELRCDPISGHTALYWYRQSLGQGLEFLIYFQGNSAPDKSGLPSDRFSAERTGGSVSTLTIQRTQQEDSAVYLCASSATYRVGNEQFFGPGTRLTVL.

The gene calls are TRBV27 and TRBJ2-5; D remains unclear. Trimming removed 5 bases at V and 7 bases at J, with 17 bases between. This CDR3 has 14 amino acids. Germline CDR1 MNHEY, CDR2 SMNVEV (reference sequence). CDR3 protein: CASSPGRVRGTQYF. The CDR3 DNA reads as TGTGCCAGCAGTCCCGGACGGGTCCGTGGGACCCAGTACTTC.

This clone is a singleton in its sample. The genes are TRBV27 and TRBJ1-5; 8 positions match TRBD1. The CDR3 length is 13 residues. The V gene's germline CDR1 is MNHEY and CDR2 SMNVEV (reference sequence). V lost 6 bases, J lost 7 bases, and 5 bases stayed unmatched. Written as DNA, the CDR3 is TGTGCCAGCAGCCGGACAGGGAACCAGCCCCAGCATTTT. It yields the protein CASSRTGNQPQHF.

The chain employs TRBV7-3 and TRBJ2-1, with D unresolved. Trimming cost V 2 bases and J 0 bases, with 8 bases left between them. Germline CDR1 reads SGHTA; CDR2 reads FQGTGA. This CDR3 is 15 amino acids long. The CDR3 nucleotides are TGTGCCAGCAGCTTAGATTCAGGCTCCTACAATGAGCAGTTCTTC. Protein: CASSLDSGSYNEQFF. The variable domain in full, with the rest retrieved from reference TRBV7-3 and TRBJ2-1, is GAGVSQTPSNKVTEKGKYVELRCDPISGHTALYWYRQSLGQGPEFLIYFQGTGAADDSGLPNDRFFAVRPEGSVSTLKIQRTERGDSAVYLCASSLDSGSYNEQFFGPGTRLTVL.

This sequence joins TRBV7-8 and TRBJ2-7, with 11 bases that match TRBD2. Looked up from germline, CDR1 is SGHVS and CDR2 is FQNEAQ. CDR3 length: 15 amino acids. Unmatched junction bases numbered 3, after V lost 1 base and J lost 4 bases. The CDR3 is CASSLGTSGSYEQYF. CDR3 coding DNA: TGTGCCAGCAGCTTAGGCACTAGCGGGAGTTACGAGCAGTACTTC. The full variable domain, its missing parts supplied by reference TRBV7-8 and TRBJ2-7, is GAGVSQSPRYKVAKRGQDVALRCDPISGHVSLFWYQQALGQGPEFLTYFQNEAQLDKSGLPSDRFFAERPEGSVSTLKIQRTQQEDSAVYLCASSLGTSGSYEQYFGPGTRLTVT.